These 14 T cell receptor beta chains originate from one sample sequenced in a study of spatial heterogeneity in lung cancer. Regarding time point: blood at routine non-recurrence follow-up after resection. The study sequenced unsorted whole RNA from tumor, nontumor lung or frozen PBMC. One entry per CDR3 protein, called by TCRdb with MiXCR from the 5' RACE reads. The table includes under 150,000 distinct CDR3 sequences, 10% to 15% detected once. The sample consisted of PBMCs, taken at follow-up. Receptors were obtained from a male donor with early-stage non-small cell lung cancer.

This clonotype occurred many times. The CDR3 region is CASSLIGNSYEQYF. The DNA of the CDR3 is TGTGCCAGCAGTTTAATAGGGAACTCCTACGAGCAGTACTTC. The V and J genes are TRBV27 and TRBJ2-7; D gene uncertain. Trimming took off 2 bases at V and 0 bases at J, with 8 bases between the two ends. The CDR3 contains 14 residues. Germline CDR1 reads MNHEY; CDR2 reads SMNVEV (reference sequence).

This clonotype was detected a few times. V gene TRBV24-1 combines with J gene TRBJ2-3, with 7 nucleotides matching TRBD2. Trimming cost V 3 bases and J 2 bases; bases outside gene matches: 4. Germline V CDR1 and CDR2: KGHDR, SFDVKD. This CDR3 has 15 amino acids. This CDR3 is CATSDGGGLTDTQYF. CDR3 nucleotide sequence: TGTGCCACCAGTGATGGGGGGGGACTCACAGATACGCAGTATTTT.

This clonotype was detected a few times. The V and J genes are TRBV14 and TRBJ1-2, with D unresolved. The germline gives CDR1 SGHDN, CDR2 FVKESK. The CDR3 covers 13 residues. V was pared by 2 bases and J by 0 bases, with 4 bases between. CDR3 sequence (DNA): TGTGCCAGCAGCCAACAGTCTAACTATGGCTACACCTTC. Encoded protein: CASSQQSNYGYTF.

The chain is built from TRBV7-9 and TRBJ2-4; 7 nucleotides align to TRBD1. Per germline, CDR1 SEHNR and CDR2 FQNEAQ (reference sequence). The CDR3 extends over 13 amino acids. With 8 bases clipped from V and 5 bases from J, the junction kept 6 bases outside the gene matches. CDR3 sequence (DNA): TGTGCCAGCCGCCGGGACAGCCAAAACATTCAGTACTTC. Amino acid sequence: CASRRDSQNIQYF. The full variable domain, with the rest looked up from reference TRBV7-9 and TRBJ2-4, is DTGVSQNPRHKITKRGQNVTFRCDPISEHNRLYWYRQTLGQGPEFLTYFQNEAQLEKSRLLSDRFSAERPKGSFSTLEIQRTEQGDSAMYLCASRRDSQNIQYFGAGTRLSVL.

This clonotype was detected many times. The chain combines TRBV10-3 with TRBJ1-1, with TRBD1 matching 9 bases. Germline V CDR1 and CDR2: ENHRY, SYGVKD. This CDR3 spans 14 amino acids. Germline trimming cut 2 bases from V and 11 bases from J; bases unmatched to any gene: 9. The DNA of the CDR3 is TGTGCCATCAGTGAGGGCGGACAGGGGTCGGATGCTTTCTTT. Translation: CAISEGGQGSDAFF.

This clonotype has ten or more counts. The rearrangement joins TRBV10-3 to TRBJ2-1, with no clear D. Germline V gives CDR1 ENHRY, CDR2 SYGVKD. CDR3 length: 12 amino acids. Trimming shortened V by 10 bases and J by 4 bases, and 11 bases separated the two germline ends. CDR3 coding DNA: TGTGCCACCGCTGGGGATTACAATGAGCAGTTCTTC. Protein product: CATAGDYNEQFF.

The chain carries TRBV18 and TRBJ1-2; D perhaps matches TRBD1 (5 bases). The CDR3 has 14 amino acids. The germline V and J ends were trimmed by 1 base and 5 bases, with 11 bases remaining between them. Germline V gives CDR1 KGHSH, CDR2 LQKENI. As DNA, the CDR3 is TGTGCCAGCTCACCACGGCAGGGTGCTTATGGCTACACCTTC. This sequence encodes CASSPRQGAYGYTF.

This clonotype was found a few times. The chain joins TRBV11-2 to TRBJ2-2; TRBD2 matches 9 bases. CDR1 is SGHAT and CDR2 is FQNNGV in the germline V gene. V lost 2 bases and J lost 9; bases outside the gene matches: 13. CDR3 length: 17 residues. CDR3 bases: TGTGCCAGCAGCTTACCCCCCTGGCGGGGGGGCTCCCGGGAGCTGTTTTTT. The encoded protein is CASSLPPWRGGSRELFF.

The J gene is TRBJ2-3, the V gene TRBV15; D remains ambiguous. The CDR3 runs to 14 residues. CDR1 and CDR2 (germline): LNHNV, YYDKDF (reference sequence). V was clipped by 4 bases and J by 6 bases, with 14 bases between them. The CDR3 is CATSTDGRSDTQYF. For the CDR3, the DNA is TGTGCCACCAGCACCGACGGACGCTCTGATACGCAGTATTTT.

This clonotype was seen more than once but under ten times. Here the CDR3 DNA reads TGTGCCAGCAGCTTATCCGGACCCACCGGGGAGCTGTTTTTT. It is translated as CASSLSGPTGELFF. The chain carries TRBV7-3 and TRBJ2-2; no definite D call. This CDR3 is built from 14 residues. The V gene lost 2 bases and the J gene lost 4 bases, with 8 bases spanning the gap. CDR1 SGHTA and CDR2 FQGTGA come from the germline V gene. Full variable domain (outside the CDR3, taken from reference TRBV7-3 and TRBJ2-2): GAGVSQTPSNKVTEKGKYVELRCDPISGHTALYWYRQSLGQGPEFLIYFQGTGAADDSGLPNDRFFAVRPEGSVSTLKIQRTERGDSAVYLCASSLSGPTGELFFGEGSRLTVL.

DNA for the CDR3: TGTGCAAGTCGCTTAAAACTTGGGGGGGCCAGCAATCAGCCCCAGCATTTT. Translating gives CASRLKLGGASNQPQHF. The chain uses TRBV12-2 and TRBJ1-5; TRBD1, as called in the table, went unchecked against the DNA. TRBV12-2 is a pseudogene. This CDR3 contains 17 residues.

The rearrangement uses TRBV6-2 or TRBV6-3 and TRBJ1-1, with a possible D match to TRBD1 (5 bases). The V gene lost 3 bases and the J gene lost 0 bases, with 8 bases spanning the gap. Germline V CDR1 and CDR2: MNHEY, SVGEGT. The CDR3 extends over 14 amino acids. The CDR3 region has the DNA TGTGCCAGCAGTTATTGGGGGATGAACACTGAAGCTTTCTTT. This translates into CASSYWGMNTEAFF.

This clonotype was recorded at least ten times. The rearrangement links TRBV13 to TRBJ1-1; TRBD1 agrees at 9 bases. The CDR3 has 18 amino acids. In germline, CDR1 is PRHDT, CDR2 FYEKMQ (reference sequence). V lost 5 bases and J lost 0; bases outside the gene matches: 13. As DNA, the CDR3 is TGTGCCAGCAGCGGGCCCGGGACAGGGAAAGTCTTGAACACTGAAGCTTTCTTT. It codes for CASSGPGTGKVLNTEAFF.

This clonotype was seen only a few times. V usage is TRBV29-1 and J usage is TRBJ2-1; 8 bases agree with TRBD1. The V gene's germline CDR1 is SQVTM and CDR2 ANQGSEA. This CDR3 is 13 amino acids long. CDR3 region: CSARQGIFNEQFF. Written as DNA, the CDR3 is TGCAGTGCCCGACAGGGGATTTTCAATGAGCAGTTCTTC.